This T cell receptor (beta chain) originates from a study of blood T cell repertoires in COVID-19. Whole-study context: Specimens from acute and convalescent COVID-19 originated in the United States, Italy and Spain. T cells, B-cell-depleted T cells, or PBMCs supplied cDNA or gDNA.

Original processing methods: Using reference gene primer amplification, nucleated cell counts were estimated. Data came from immunoSEQ multiplex PCR; TCRdb stores just in-frame clones and leaves some out. That table is the source of V, J and clone size, and D and trimming were worked out from the DNA. This sample carries about 140,000 clones, 85% to 90% of them seen once, and the ten largest clones take approximately 10%. Losses at the gene ends were 1 base for V and 8 bases for J; bases not matched to a gene: 3. Germline CDR1 and CDR2: LGHDT and YNNKEL (reference sequence). The CDR3 is made up of 15 amino acids.

The origin of this receptor is a man in his forties or fifties with active or convalescent COVID-19. Sequences were obtained from peripheral blood. This sequence joins TRBV3-1 (or the pseudogene TRBV3-2) and TRBJ2-1; 12 bases align to TRBD2. This chain's CDR3 is CASSQGGLAGDEQFF. The CDR3 nucleotides are TGTGCCAGCAGCCAAGGGGGACTAGCGGGCGATGAGCAGTTCTTC.